This passage covers 21 T cell receptor beta chains from one sample sequenced in a study of T cell responses to AZD1222 COVID-19 vaccine. Method: immunoSEQ multiplex PCR; TCRdb's copy keeps in-frame clones and lacks some. The sample has about 180,000 clones, almost 90% seen once; the top ten hold more than 7%. This specimen was peripheral blood, taken on day 0 of AZD1222 vaccination. The receptors come from an adult in good health.

The chain employs TRBV9 and TRBJ1-5; D possibly corresponds to TRBD1 (6 bases). This CDR3 spans 15 amino acids. CDR1 and CDR2 (germline): SGDLS, YYNGEE. Trimming took 0 bases from V and 3 from J, leaving 10 bases between them. The CDR3 is CASSVGTADNQPQHF. CDR3 coding DNA: TGTGCCAGCAGCGTAGGGACAGCCGACAATCAGCCCCAGCATTTT.

A note on this clone: Other DNA sequences from this sample encode an identical CDR3 as well. This chain joins TRBV6-5 and TRBJ1-1; D may be TRBD1 (5 bases). This CDR3 region has 12 residues. V lost 2 bases to trimming and J lost 5 bases, with 6 bases between them. Germline V gives CDR1 MNHEY, CDR2 SVGAGI. CDR3 sequence (DNA): TGTGCCAGCAGTTACGGGGGGACTGAAGCTTTCTTT. It is translated as CASSYGGTEAFF.

This clone was observed once. V is TRBV6-5 and J is TRBJ2-7; TRBD2 aligns across 12 bases. The CDR3 runs 16 residues. Germline assignment: CDR1 MNHEY and CDR2 SVGAGI. After removal of 2 bases from V and 5 bases from J, the junction contained 7 bases not matched to a gene. The CDR3 reads CASSYRAGLAGNEQYF. CDR3 in DNA: TGTGCCAGCAGTTACCGGGCGGGACTAGCGGGTAACGAGCAGTACTTC.

The chain employs TRBV7-9 and TRBJ1-1; no clear D. Trimming shortened V by 1 base and J by 1 base, and 10 bases separated the two germline ends. The CDR3 is 15 residues long. CDR1 and CDR2 from the germline V gene are SEHNR and FQNEAQ (reference sequence). The CDR3 reads CASSLGPQANTEAFF. The CDR3 DNA reads as TGTGCCAGCAGCTTAGGCCCGCAGGCGAACACTGAAGCTTTCTTT.

This clone was counted a few times. The chain has TRBV9 and TRBJ2-1, with D perhaps TRBD2 (7 bases). Germline assignment: CDR1 SGDLS and CDR2 YYNGEE. Trimming stripped 4 bases from V and 6 bases from J, with 17 bases between. The CDR3 spans 15 residues. The CDR3 sequence is CASSPGGAYLNEQFF. The CDR3 DNA reads as TGTGCCAGCAGCCCGGGGGGCGCCTACCTCAATGAGCAGTTCTTC.

The chain couples TRBV18 to TRBJ1-1, with 7 bases matching TRBD1. CDR1 and CDR2 from the germline V gene are KGHSH and LQKENI. Trimming removed 6 bases from V and 6 bases from J; junction bases left unmatched: 7. CDR3 length equals 13 residues. This CDR3 reads CASSEQGTAEAFF. The CDR3 nucleotides are TGTGCCAGCTCGGAACAGGGGACGGCTGAAGCTTTCTTT.

The rearrangement uses TRBV29-1 and TRBJ1-1; tentatively, D is TRBD1 (6 bases). The CDR3 consists of 16 residues. The V end lost 6 bases, the J end lost 4 bases, and 24 bases lay between the germline ends. CDR1 is SQVTM, CDR2 ANQGSEA, per germline. The CDR3 DNA is TGCAGCGTCCCCCAGGCCGGGGGCGGATCTCGCACTGAAGCTTTCTTT. This sequence encodes CSVPQAGGGSRTEAFF.

The chain uses TRBV12-3 or TRBV12-4 and TRBJ1-3; 8 positions match TRBD1. V was pared by 4 bases and J by 8 bases, with 4 bases of the junction left unmatched. This CDR3 comprises 13 residues. The CDR3 region is CASSSGQGDTIYF. The CDR3 nucleotides read TGTGCCAGCAGTTCCGGACAGGGTGACACCATATATTTT.

This sequence joins TRBV27 and TRBJ2-5; D remains unclear. Deletions cut 5 bases from V and 2 bases from J, with 18 bases between. This CDR3 spans 16 amino acids. Germline loops: CDR1 MNHEY, CDR2 SMNVEV (reference sequence). The CDR3 reads CASSPHPGPRQETQYF. In DNA form, the CDR3 reads TGTGCCAGCAGTCCCCACCCCGGACCCCGGCAAGAGACCCAGTACTTC.

The chain employs TRBV30 and TRBJ2-3; D might be TRBD2 (6 bases). This CDR3 comprises 14 residues. Per the germline V gene, CDR1 is GTSNPN and CDR2 is SVGIG (reference sequence). The germline V and J ends were trimmed by 4 bases and 7 bases, with 18 bases remaining between them. CDR3 loop: CAWTAKGGKNTQYF. DNA of the CDR3: TGTGCCTGGACCGCGAAGGGAGGAAAAAATACGCAGTATTTT.

The rearrangement links TRBV18 to TRBJ1-5; no firm D call. The CDR3 length is 14 residues. From germline, CDR1 is KGHSH and CDR2 LQKENI. V was pared by 3 bases and J by 3 bases, with 9 bases between. CDR3 nucleotide sequence: TGTGCCAGCTCACCTCAGAAACTCAATCAGCCCCAGCATTTT. Its translation: CASSPQKLNQPQHF.

The chain links TRBV29-1 to TRBJ1-1; weak D call: TRBD1 (6 bases). Trimming took off 4 bases at V and 5 bases at J, with 14 bases between the two ends. The CDR3 is 13 amino acids. The germline CDR1 and CDR2 sequences are SQVTM and ANQGSEA. The CDR3 sequence is CSVGGGLGTEAFF. The CDR3 region has the DNA TGCAGCGTTGGTGGGGGCTTAGGGACTGAAGCTTTCTTT.

This chain uses TRBV14 with TRBJ2-1, with 7 bases that match TRBD1. Trimming took 3 bases from V and 3 from J; bases not matched to a gene: 5. CDR3 length: 15 amino acids. CDR1 and CDR2 (germline): SGHDN, FVKESK. CDR3 amino acids: CASSHRTGFYNEQFF. The CDR3 coding sequence is TGTGCCAGCAGCCATCGGACAGGTTTCTACAATGAGCAGTTCTTC.

The V and J genes are TRBV4-1 and TRBJ2-1; 12 nucleotides match TRBD2. This CDR3 region has 19 residues. CDR1 and CDR2 from the germline V gene are MGHRA and YSYEKL. V shed 2 bases, J shed 6 bases, and the junction held 14 bases outside the gene matches. The CDR3 DNA reads TGCGCCAGCAGCCAATATTCTAGCGGGGGGGCCGGGGGCATCAATGAGCAGTTCTTC. Its translation is CASSQYSSGGAGGINEQFF.

The chain links TRBV4-2 to TRBJ1-6; 7 bases align to TRBD1. Germline V gene data show CDR1 as LGHNA and CDR2 as YNFKEQ. CDR3 length equals 16 residues. The ends lost 0 bases at V and 8 bases at J; junction bases unmatched: 7. CDR3 in DNA: TGTGCCAGCAGCCAAGACGAAGGGGGCACGGATTCACCCCTCCACTTT. Protein: CASSQDEGGTDSPLHF.

This chain connects TRBV6-5 to TRBJ1-1; the match to TRBD1 covers 7 bases. The V gene's germline CDR1 is MNHEY and CDR2 SVGAGI. The CDR3 extends over 13 amino acids. The J segment lost 4 bases and the V segment lost 2 bases, leaving 1 base of the junction unmatched. The chain's CDR3 is CASSYRQGTEAFF. The CDR3 coding sequence is TGTGCCAGCAGTTACCGACAGGGCACTGAAGCTTTCTTT.

This clone has a single count. The genes are TRBV5-4 and TRBJ2-2, with D tentatively TRBD2 (6 bases). Germline V CDR1 and CDR2: SGHNT, YYREEE (reference sequence). V gave up 4 bases and J gave up 4 bases, with 14 bases separating them. This CDR3 comprises 15 residues. CDR3 residues: CASSQKLGGTGELFF. The CDR3 region has the DNA TGTGCCAGCAGCCAGAAGTTGGGGGGCACCGGGGAGCTGTTTTTT.

This chain connects TRBV7-3 to TRBJ2-2; TRBD1 matches at 12 bases. From germline, CDR1 is SGHTA and CDR2 FQGTGA. The CDR3 consists of 16 residues. The J segment lost 8 bases and the V segment lost 1 base, leaving 5 bases of the junction unmatched. The DNA of the CDR3 is TGTGCCAGCAGCTTAATGGGACAGGGGGCGTCTGGGGAGCTGTTTTTT. It encodes CASSLMGQGASGELFF.

This clone was seen a single time. V usage is TRBV6-4 and J usage is TRBJ1-4, with D possibly being TRBD1 (6 bases). Trimming pared 3 bases from V and 10 bases from J, leaving 12 bases between. Germline CDR1 is MRHNA and CDR2 is SNTAGT. This CDR3 region has 13 residues. The CDR3, as DNA: TGTGCCAGCAGTGAACAGGGTCGGGGAAAACTGTTTTTT. Amino acids: CASSEQGRGKLFF.

The rearrangement links TRBV6-5 to TRBJ2-2; unclear D gene. The germline CDR1 and CDR2 sequences are MNHEY and SVGAGI. V lost 4 bases and J lost 3, with 3 bases in between. This CDR3 comprises 12 residues. The CDR3 DNA reads as TGTGCCAGCAGTTCCGACACCGGGGAGCTGTTTTTT. Translating it yields CASSSDTGELFF.

The rearrangement joins TRBV7-2 to TRBJ1-4; D unclear. Germline V gene data show CDR1 as SGHTA and CDR2 as FQGNSA. The CDR3 consists of 14 residues. Deletions cut 2 bases from V and 3 bases from J, with 7 bases between. CDR3 amino acids: CASSLMRSNEKLFF. The CDR3 coding sequence is TGTGCCAGCAGCTTAATGCGGTCTAATGAAAAACTGTTTTTT.